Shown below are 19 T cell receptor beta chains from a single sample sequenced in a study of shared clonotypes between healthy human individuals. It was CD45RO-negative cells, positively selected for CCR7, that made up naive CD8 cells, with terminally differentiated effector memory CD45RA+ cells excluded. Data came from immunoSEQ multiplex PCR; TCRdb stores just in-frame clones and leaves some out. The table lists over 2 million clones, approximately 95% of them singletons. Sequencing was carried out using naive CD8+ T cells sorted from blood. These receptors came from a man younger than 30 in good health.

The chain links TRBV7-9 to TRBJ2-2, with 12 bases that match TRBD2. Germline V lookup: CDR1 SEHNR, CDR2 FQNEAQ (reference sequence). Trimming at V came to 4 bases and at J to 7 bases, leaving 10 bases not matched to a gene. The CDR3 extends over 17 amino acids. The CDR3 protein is CASSSTGLAGKGGELFF. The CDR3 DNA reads TGTGCCAGCAGCTCTACGGGACTAGCGGGTAAAGGCGGGGAGCTGTTTTTT.

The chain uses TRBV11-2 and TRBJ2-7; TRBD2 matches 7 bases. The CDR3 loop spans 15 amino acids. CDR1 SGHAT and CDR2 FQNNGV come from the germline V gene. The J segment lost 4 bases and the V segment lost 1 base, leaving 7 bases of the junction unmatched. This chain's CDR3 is CASSLGWLADYEQYF. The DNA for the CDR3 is TGTGCCAGCAGCTTAGGTTGGCTAGCGGATTACGAGCAGTACTTC.

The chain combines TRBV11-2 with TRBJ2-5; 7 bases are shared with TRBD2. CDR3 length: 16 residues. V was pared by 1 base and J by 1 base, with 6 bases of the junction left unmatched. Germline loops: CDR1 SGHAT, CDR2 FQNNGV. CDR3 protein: CASSLGLAEGQETQYF. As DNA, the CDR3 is TGTGCCAGCAGCTTAGGCCTAGCGGAGGGCCAAGAGACCCAGTACTTC.

The DNA of the CDR3 is TGCAGCGTCCTGGGGGAAGTTAGCAATGGCTACACCTTC. This codes for CSVLGEVSNGYTF. The chain joins TRBV29-1 to TRBJ1-2; maybe TRBD1 (5 bases). There are 13 residues in the CDR3. Looked up from germline, CDR1 is SQVTM and CDR2 is ANQGSEA. The germline V and J ends were trimmed by 6 bases and 6 bases, with 17 bases remaining between them.

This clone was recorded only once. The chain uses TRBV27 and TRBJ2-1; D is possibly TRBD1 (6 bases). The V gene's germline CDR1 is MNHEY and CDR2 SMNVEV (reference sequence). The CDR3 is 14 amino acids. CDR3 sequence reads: CATRGTLDGNEQFF. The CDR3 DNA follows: TGTGCAACAAGGGGGACCCTAGACGGGAATGAGCAGTTCTTC.

CDR3 sequence reads: CASSEIGTSGGNNEQFF. CDR3 nucleotides: TGTGCCAGCAGTGAAATTGGGACTAGCGGGGGGAACAATGAGCAGTTCTTC. The chain joins TRBV2 to TRBJ2-1; 15 positions match TRBD2. Germline V lookup: CDR1 SNHLY, CDR2 FYNNEI. V lost 2 bases, J lost 5 bases, and 4 bases stayed unmatched. The CDR3 length is 17 residues.

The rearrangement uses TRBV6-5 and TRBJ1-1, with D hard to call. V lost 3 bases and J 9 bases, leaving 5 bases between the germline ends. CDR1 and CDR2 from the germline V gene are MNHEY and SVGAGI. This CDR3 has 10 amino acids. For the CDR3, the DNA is TGTGCCAGCAGTTATGGGCAAGCTTTCTTT. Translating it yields CASSYGQAFF.

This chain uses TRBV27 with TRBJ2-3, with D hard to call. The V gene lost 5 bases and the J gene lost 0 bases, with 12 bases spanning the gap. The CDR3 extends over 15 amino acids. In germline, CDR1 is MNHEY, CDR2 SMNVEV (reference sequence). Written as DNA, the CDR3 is TGTGCCAGCAGTAACACAGACTCTAGCACAGATACGCAGTATTTT. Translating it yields CASSNTDSSTDTQYF.

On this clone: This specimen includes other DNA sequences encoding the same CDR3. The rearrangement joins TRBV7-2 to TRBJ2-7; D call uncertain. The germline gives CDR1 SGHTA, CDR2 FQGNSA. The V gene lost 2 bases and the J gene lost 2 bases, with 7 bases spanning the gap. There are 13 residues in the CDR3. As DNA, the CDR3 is TGTGCCAGCAGCTTAACACCCACCTACGAGCAGTACTTC. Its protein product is CASSLTPTYEQYF.

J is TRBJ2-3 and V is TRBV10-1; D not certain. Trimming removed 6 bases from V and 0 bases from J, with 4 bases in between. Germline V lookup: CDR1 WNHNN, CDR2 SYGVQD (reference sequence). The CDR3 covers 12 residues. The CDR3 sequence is CASSTSTDTQYF. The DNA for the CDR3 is TGCGCCAGCAGCACTAGCACAGATACGCAGTATTTT.

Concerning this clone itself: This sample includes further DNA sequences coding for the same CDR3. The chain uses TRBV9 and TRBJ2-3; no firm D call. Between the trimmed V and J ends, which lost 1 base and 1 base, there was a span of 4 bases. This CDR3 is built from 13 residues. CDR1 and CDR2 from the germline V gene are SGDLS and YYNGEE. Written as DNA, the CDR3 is TGTGCCAGCAGCGTAAGCGGCACAGATACGCAGTATTTT. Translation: CASSVSGTDTQYF.

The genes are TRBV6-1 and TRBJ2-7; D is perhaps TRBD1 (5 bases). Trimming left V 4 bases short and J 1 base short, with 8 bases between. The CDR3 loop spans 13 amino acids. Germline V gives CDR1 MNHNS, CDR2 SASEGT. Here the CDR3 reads CASSVPGSYEQYF. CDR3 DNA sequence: TGTGCCAGCAGTGTACCAGGGTCCTACGAGCAGTACTTC.

CDR3 sequence (DNA): TGCAGCGTTGAAGGGGCGGGACAGGGATTGGCCTACAATGAGCAGTTCTTC. Its protein product is CSVEGAGQGLAYNEQFF. V usage is TRBV29-1 and J usage is TRBJ2-1; 9 bases are shared with TRBD1. The germline gives CDR1 SQVTM, CDR2 ANQGSEA. The CDR3 consists of 17 residues. The J segment lost 2 bases and the V segment lost 1 base, leaving 9 bases of the junction unmatched.

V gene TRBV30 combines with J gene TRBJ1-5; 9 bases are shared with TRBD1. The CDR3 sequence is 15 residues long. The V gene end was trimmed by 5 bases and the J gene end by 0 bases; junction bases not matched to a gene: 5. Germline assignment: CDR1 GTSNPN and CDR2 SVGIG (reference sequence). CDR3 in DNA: TGTGCCTGGGCACAGGGGGCGAATAGCAATCAGCCCCAGCATTTT. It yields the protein CAWAQGANSNQPQHF.

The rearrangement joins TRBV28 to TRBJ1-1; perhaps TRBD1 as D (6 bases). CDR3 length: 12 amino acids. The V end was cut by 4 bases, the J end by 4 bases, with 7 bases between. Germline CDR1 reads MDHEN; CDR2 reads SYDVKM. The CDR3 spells CASSSGVTEAFF. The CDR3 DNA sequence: TGTGCCAGCAGTTCAGGGGTCACTGAAGCTTTCTTT. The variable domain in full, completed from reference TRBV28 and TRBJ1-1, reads DVKVTQSSRYLVKRTGEKVFLECVQDMDHENMFWYRQDPGLGLRLIYFSYDVKMKEKGDIPEGYSVSREKKERFSLILESASTNQTSMYLCASSSGVTEAFFGQGTRLTVV.

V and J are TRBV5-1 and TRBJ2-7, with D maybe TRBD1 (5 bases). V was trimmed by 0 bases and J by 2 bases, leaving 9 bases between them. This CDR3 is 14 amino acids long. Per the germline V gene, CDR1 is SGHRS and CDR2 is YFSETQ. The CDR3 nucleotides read TGCGCCAGCAGCTTGGTGCAGGGTCCCTACGAGCAGTACTTC. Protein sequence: CASSLVQGPYEQYF.

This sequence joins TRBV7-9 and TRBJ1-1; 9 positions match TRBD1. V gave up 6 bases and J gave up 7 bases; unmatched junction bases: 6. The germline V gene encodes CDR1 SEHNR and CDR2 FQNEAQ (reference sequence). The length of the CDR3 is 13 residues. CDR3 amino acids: CASSWTGVGEAFF. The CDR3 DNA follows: TGTGCCAGCAGTTGGACAGGGGTTGGTGAAGCTTTCTTT.

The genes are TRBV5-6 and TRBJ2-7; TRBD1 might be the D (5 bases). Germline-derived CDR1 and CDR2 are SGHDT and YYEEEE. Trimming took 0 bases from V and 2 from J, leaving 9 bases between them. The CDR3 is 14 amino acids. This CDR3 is CASSLGIGAYEQYF. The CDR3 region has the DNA TGTGCCAGCAGCTTGGGGATAGGGGCCTACGAGCAGTACTTC.

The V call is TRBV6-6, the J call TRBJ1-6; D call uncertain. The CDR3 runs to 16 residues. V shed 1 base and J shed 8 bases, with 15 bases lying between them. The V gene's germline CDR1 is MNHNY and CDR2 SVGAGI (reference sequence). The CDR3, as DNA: TGTGCCAGCAGTTACTACGATAATCTTCCTGATTCACCCCTCCACTTT. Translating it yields CASSYYDNLPDSPLHF.